This T cell receptor beta chain was identified in a study of shared clonotypes between healthy human individuals. Study-wide results and limits: Among the subsets, naive ones generally showed larger estimated richness than memory ones.

Researchers ran the assay at a deep level. Sequenced by immunoSEQ multiplex PCR; TCRdb stores in-frame clones only, minus some. The top ten clones hold roughly 1.8% of a sample with almost 750,000 clones, 72% of them seen once. Nashville, Tennessee was home to all donors, each a Caucasian adult. A CD45RA+ naive subset and a CD45RA-negative memory subset were split from CD4+ cells. The sample holds a few counts of this clone. Its antigen remains unidentified. Other nucleotide sequences from this sample produce the same CDR3. This clonotype was obtained from a woman between 25 and 40 years old in good health. The sample taken for sequencing was memory CD4+ T cells sorted from blood. The sample's subset: CD45RA-negative fraction.

The CDR3 DNA sequence: TGTGCCAGCCGAGGGACAGGAGGGGATCAGCCCCAGCATTTT. Translating it yields CASRGTGGDQPQHF. The gene calls are TRBV2 and TRBJ1-5; 8 bases are a match to TRBD1. The CDR3 sequence is 14 residues long. Germline V gene sequence: CDR1 SNHLY, CDR2 FYNNEI. V was pared by 8 bases and J by 5 bases, with 8 bases of the junction left unmatched. Full variable domain (missing parts from reference TRBV2 and TRBJ1-5): EPEVTQTPSHQVTQMGQEVILRCVPISNHLYFYWYRQILGQKVEFLVSFYNNEISEKSEIFDDQFSVERPDGSNFTLKIRSTKLEDSAMYFCASRGTGGDQPQHFGDGTRLSIL.